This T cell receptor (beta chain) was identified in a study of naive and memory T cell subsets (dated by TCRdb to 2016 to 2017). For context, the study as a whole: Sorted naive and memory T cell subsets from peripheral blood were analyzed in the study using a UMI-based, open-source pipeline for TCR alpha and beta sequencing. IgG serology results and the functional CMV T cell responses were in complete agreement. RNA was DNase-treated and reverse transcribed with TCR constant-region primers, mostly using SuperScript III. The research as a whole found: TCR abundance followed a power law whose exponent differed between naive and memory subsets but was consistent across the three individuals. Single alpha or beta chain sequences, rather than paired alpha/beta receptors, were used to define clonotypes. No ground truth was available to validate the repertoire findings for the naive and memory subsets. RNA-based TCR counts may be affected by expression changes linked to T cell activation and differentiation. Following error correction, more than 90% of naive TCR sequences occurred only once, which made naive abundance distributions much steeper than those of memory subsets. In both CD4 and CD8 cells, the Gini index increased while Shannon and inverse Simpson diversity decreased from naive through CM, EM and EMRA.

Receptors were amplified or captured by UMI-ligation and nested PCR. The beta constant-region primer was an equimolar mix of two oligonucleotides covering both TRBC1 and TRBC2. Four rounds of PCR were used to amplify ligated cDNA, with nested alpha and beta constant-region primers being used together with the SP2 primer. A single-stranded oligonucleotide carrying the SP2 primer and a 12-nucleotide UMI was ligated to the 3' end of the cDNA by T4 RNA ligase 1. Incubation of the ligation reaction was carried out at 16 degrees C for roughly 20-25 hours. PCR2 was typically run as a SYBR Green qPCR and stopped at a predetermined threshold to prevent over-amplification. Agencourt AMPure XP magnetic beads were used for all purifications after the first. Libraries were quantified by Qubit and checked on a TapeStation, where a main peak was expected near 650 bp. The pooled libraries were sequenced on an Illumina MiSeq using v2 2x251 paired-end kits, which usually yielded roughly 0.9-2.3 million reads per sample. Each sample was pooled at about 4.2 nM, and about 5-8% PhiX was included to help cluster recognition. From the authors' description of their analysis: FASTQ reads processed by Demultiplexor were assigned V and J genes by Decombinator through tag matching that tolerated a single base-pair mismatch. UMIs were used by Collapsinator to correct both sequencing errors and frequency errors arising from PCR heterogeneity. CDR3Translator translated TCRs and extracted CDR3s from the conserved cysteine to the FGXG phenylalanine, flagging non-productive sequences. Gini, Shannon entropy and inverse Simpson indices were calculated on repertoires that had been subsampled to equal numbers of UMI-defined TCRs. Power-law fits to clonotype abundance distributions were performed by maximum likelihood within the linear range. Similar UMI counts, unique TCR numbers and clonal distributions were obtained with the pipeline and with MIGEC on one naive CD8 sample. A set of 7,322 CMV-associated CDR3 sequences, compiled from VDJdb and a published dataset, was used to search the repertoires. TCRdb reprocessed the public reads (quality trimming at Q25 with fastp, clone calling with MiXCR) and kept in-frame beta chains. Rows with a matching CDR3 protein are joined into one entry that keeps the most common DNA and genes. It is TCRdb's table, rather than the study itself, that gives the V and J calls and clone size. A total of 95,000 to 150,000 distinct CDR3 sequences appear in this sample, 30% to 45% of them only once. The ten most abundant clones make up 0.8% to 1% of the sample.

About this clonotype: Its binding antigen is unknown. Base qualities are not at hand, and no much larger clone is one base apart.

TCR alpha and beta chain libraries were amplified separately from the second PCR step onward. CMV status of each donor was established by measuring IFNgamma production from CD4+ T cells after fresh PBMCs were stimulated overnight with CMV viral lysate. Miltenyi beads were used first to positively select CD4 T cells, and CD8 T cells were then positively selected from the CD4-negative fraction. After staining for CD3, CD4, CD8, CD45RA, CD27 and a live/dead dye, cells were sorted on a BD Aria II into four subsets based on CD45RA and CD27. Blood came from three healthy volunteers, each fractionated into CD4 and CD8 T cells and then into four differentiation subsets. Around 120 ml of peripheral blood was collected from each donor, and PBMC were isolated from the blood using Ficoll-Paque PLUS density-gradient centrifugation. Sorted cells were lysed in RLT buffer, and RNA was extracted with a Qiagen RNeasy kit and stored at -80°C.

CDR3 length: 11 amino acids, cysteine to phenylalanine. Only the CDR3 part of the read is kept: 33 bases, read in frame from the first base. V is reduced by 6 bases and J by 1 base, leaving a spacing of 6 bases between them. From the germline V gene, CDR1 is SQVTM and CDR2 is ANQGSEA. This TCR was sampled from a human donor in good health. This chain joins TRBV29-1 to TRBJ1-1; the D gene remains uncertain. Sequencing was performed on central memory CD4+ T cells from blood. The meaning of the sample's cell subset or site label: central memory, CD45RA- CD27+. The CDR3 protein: CSVPGNTEAFF. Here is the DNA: TGCAGCGTACCAGGGAACACTGAAGCTTTCTTT.